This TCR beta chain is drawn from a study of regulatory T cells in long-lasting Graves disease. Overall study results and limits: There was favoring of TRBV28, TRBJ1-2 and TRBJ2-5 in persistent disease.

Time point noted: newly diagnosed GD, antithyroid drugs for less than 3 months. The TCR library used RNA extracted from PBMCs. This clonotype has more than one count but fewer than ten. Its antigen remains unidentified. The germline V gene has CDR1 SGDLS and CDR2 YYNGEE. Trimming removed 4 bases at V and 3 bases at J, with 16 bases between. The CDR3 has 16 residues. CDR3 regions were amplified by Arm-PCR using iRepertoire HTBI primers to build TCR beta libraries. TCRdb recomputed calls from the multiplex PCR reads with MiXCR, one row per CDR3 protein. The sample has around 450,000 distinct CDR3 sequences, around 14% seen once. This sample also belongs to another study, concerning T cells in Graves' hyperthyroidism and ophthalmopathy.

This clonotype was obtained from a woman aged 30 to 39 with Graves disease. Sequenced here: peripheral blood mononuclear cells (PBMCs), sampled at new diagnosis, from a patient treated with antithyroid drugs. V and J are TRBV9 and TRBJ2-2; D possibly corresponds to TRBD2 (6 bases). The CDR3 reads CASSLRVAAYTGELFF. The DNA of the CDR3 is TGTGCCAGCAGCCTTCGGGTAGCGGCCTACACCGGGGAGCTGTTTTTT.